One and the same sample provided the 27 T cell receptor beta chains below, sequenced in a study of blood T cell repertoires in COVID-19. Data came from immunoSEQ multiplex PCR; TCRdb stores just in-frame clones and leaves some out. This sample has more than 150,000 clones, with more than 70% found just once. The sequenced material came from peripheral blood. The receptors shown here come from a man aged 50-60 years with active or convalescent COVID-19.

This chain links TRBV7-9 with TRBJ2-7, with 14 bases that match TRBD2. The CDR3 runs 14 residues. Trimming took 3 bases from V and 12 from J; bases not matched to a gene: 7. Germline values: CDR1 SEHNR, CDR2 FQNEAQ (reference sequence). CDR3 sequence: CASSFGTSGSFRYF. The CDR3 DNA reads TGTGCCAGCAGCTTCGGGACTAGCGGGAGTTTTCGGTACTTC.

The J gene is TRBJ2-1, the V gene TRBV7-2; no clear D. Germline lookup yields CDR1 SGHTA and CDR2 FQGNSA. CDR3 length: 14 residues. V dropped 5 bases and J dropped 0 bases, with 8 bases sitting between them. DNA of the CDR3: TGTGCCAGCAGCGCCGCCGGCTCCTACAATGAGCAGTTCTTC. Translated, it gives CASSAAGSYNEQFF.

The chain has TRBV20-1 and TRBJ1-4; 8 bases fit TRBD1. J gave up 8 bases and V 3 bases, and 14 bases lay outside the gene matches. Germline assignment: CDR1 DFQATT and CDR2 SNEGSKA (reference sequence). The CDR3 is 16 residues long. The CDR3 coding sequence is TGCAGTGCTAGTGGTGTCGCCGGCAGGGGGCGAGAAAAACTGTTTTTT. Its translation: CSASGVAGRGREKLFF.

J is TRBJ2-2 and V is TRBV11-2, with TRBD1 identical over 10 bases. V shed 0 bases, J shed 3 bases, and the junction held 7 bases outside the gene matches. CDR3 length equals 18 residues. CDR1 is SGHAT and CDR2 is FQNNGV in the germline V gene. The CDR3 sequence: CASSLDRGQGRYTGELFF. The CDR3 nucleotides read TGTGCCAGCAGCTTAGATCGGGGACAGGGGAGGTACACCGGGGAGCTGTTTTTT.

The genes are TRBV7-9 and TRBJ2-3; 8 bases line up with TRBD2. Unmatched junction bases numbered 11, after V lost 1 base and J lost 2 bases. Germline V CDR1 and CDR2: SEHNR, FQNEAQ (reference sequence). The CDR3 is made up of 18 amino acids. The CDR3 sequence: CASSLGTRAGASTDTQYF. The CDR3 nucleotides are TGTGCCAGCAGCTTAGGTACTAGAGCGGGGGCCTCCACAGATACGCAGTATTTT.

The chain joins TRBV5-6 to TRBJ1-1; D might be TRBD1 (5 bases). V lost 0 bases and J lost 0, with 15 bases in between. This CDR3 has 17 amino acids. Germline V CDR1 and CDR2: SGHDT, YYEEEE. This CDR3 reads CASSLEGLKGLNTEAFF. The DNA for the CDR3 is TGTGCCAGCAGCTTGGAGGGGCTCAAGGGATTGAACACTGAAGCTTTCTTT.

This clone was recorded a few times. The chain recombines TRBV6-5 with TRBJ1-1; D is uncertain. CDR1 and CDR2 from the germline V gene are MNHEY and SVGAGI. The CDR3 consists of 11 residues. V was shortened by 7 bases and J by 7 bases, with 10 bases between the two germline ends. The CDR3: CASIGFLEAFF. In DNA, the CDR3 is TGTGCCAGCATCGGGTTCCTTGAAGCTTTCTTT.

The chain uses TRBV27 and TRBJ2-3, with 8 bases aligning to TRBD2. Per the germline V gene, CDR1 is MNHEY and CDR2 is SMNVEV (reference sequence). Germline trimming cut 6 bases from V and 4 bases from J; bases unmatched to any gene: 6. The CDR3 consists of 14 residues. The CDR3 DNA sequence: TGTGCCAGCAGAGTGGCGGGGGGTCCAGATACGCAGTATTTT. Amino acids: CASRVAGGPDTQYF.

The chain links TRBV28 to TRBJ1-2, with 7 positions matching TRBD1. V shed 5 bases and J 8 bases; nucleotides not matched to a gene: 11. The germline V gene encodes CDR1 MDHEN and CDR2 SYDVKM. The CDR3 covers 14 residues. CDR3 in amino acids: CASSPPGQLTGYTF. The CDR3 bases are TGTGCCAGCAGTCCACCGGGACAGCTTACCGGCTACACCTTC.

The V call is TRBV28, the J call TRBJ2-7; D is ambiguous. Trimming left V 6 bases short and J 2 bases short, with 5 bases between. The germline V gene encodes CDR1 MDHEN and CDR2 SYDVKM. The CDR3 loop spans 11 amino acids. CDR3 coding DNA: TGTGCCAGCAGCGACACCTACGAGCAGTACTTC. Translating it yields CASSDTYEQYF.

V and J are TRBV18 and TRBJ2-5; 8 bases fit TRBD2. Trimming took 3 bases from V and 2 from J; bases not matched to a gene: 8. The CDR3 has 16 amino acids. Germline V gene sequence: CDR1 KGHSH, CDR2 LQKENI. The CDR3 sequence: CASSPPGSGIQETQYF. For the CDR3, the DNA is TGTGCCAGCTCACCTCCGGGTAGCGGGATACAAGAGACCCAGTACTTC. Using reference TRBV18 and TRBJ2-5 for the parts outside the CDR3, the full variable domain is NAGVMQNPRHLVRRRGQEARLRCSPMKGHSHVYWYRQLPEEGLKFMVYLQKENIIDESGMPKERFSAEFPKEGPSILRIQQVVRGDSAAYFCASSPPGSGIQETQYFGPGTRLLVL.

V and J are TRBV24-1 and TRBJ2-1; 8 nucleotides match TRBD2. V was pared by 9 bases and J by 0 bases, with 3 bases of the junction left unmatched. The CDR3 totals 14 residues. Germline CDR1 reads KGHDR; CDR2 reads SFDVKD. The CDR3 sequence is CATGAGGSYNEQFF. CDR3 in DNA: TGTGCCACCGGTGCGGGGGGCTCCTACAATGAGCAGTTCTTC.

The chain joins TRBV20-1 to TRBJ2-1; 7 nucleotides line up with TRBD2. The germline V gene encodes CDR1 DFQATT and CDR2 SNEGSKA (reference sequence). The V gene end was trimmed by 6 bases and the J gene end by 7 bases; junction bases not matched to a gene: 3. The CDR3 runs 11 residues. CDR3 nucleotides: TGCAGTGCGCGGGAGATAAATGAGCAGTTCTTC. This codes for CSAREINEQFF.

V gene TRBV4-3 combines with J gene TRBJ1-5; D gene ambiguous. The CDR3 contains 15 residues. V lost 0 bases and J lost 7, with 13 bases in between. Germline V lookup: CDR1 LGHNA, CDR2 YSLEER. The CDR3 spells CASSQEWRAGQPQHF. The DNA for the CDR3 is TGCGCCAGCAGCCAAGAATGGAGGGCGGGGCAGCCCCAGCATTTT.

The chain has TRBV18 and TRBJ2-3; 7 bases match TRBD2. The V gene's germline CDR1 is KGHSH and CDR2 LQKENI. This CDR3 has 15 amino acids. Trimming cost V 3 bases and J 5 bases; bases outside gene matches: 8. The CDR3 coding sequence is TGTGCCAGCTCACCCGAGGCCGGGGGGATAGATACGCAGTATTTT. This codes for CASSPEAGGIDTQYF.

This chain uses TRBV18 with TRBJ1-1; 9 bases are shared with TRBD1. Losses at the gene ends were 2 bases for V and 1 base for J; bases not matched to a gene: 5. CDR1 is KGHSH and CDR2 is LQKENI in the germline V gene. CDR3 length: 16 residues. The CDR3 loop reads CASSPKGQGSNTEAFF. The CDR3 DNA reads TGTGCCAGCTCACCAAAGGGACAGGGCTCGAACACTGAAGCTTTCTTT.

The chain couples TRBV7-3 to TRBJ2-1; maybe TRBD1 (5 bases). Germline V gene sequence: CDR1 SGHTA, CDR2 FQGTGA. V lost 3 bases and J lost 10, with 10 bases in between. CDR3 size: 12 residues. The CDR3 here is CASSFHKGEQFF. For the CDR3, the DNA is TGTGCCAGCAGCTTCCATAAGGGGGAGCAGTTCTTC.

The chain combines TRBV6-4 with TRBJ2-1, with D possibly TRBD1 on 7 matching bases. Trimming took off 2 bases at V and 6 bases at J, with 17 bases between the two ends. Germline V lookup: CDR1 MRHNA, CDR2 SNTAGT. The CDR3 is made up of 16 amino acids. The CDR3 loop is CASSDGARGVGNEQFF. The CDR3 region has the DNA TGTGCCAGCAGTGACGGGGCCAGGGGGGTTGGCAATGAGCAGTTCTTC.

There are a few counts of this clone. V is TRBV29-1 and J is TRBJ2-7, with D maybe TRBD2 (6 bases). Trimming removed 4 bases from V and 2 bases from J, with 15 bases in between. Germline CDR1 reads SQVTM; CDR2 reads ANQGSEA. The CDR3 is 14 amino acids. CDR3 bases: TGCAGCGTTGTCCTGGGGGGAGAGGCCTACGAGCAGTACTTC. The encoded protein is CSVVLGGEAYEQYF.

J is TRBJ1-3 and V is TRBV5-1; TRBD1 agrees at 8 bases. The CDR3 runs to 15 residues. With 0 bases clipped from V and 2 bases from J, the junction kept 1 base outside the gene matches. The germline V gene encodes CDR1 SGHRS and CDR2 YFSETQ. In nucleotides, the CDR3 is TGCGCCAGCAGCTTGGAGACAGGGGCTGGAAACACCATATATTTT. Translated: CASSLETGAGNTIYF.

The chain links TRBV4-1 to TRBJ1-1; D may be TRBD1 (6 bases). V lost 1 base and J lost 1, with 16 bases in between. The CDR3 has 17 residues. Germline CDR1 and CDR2: MGHRA and YSYEKL. The CDR3 DNA is TGCGCCAGCAGCCAAGCCGCGATGCAGGGGAGGAACACTGAAGCTTTCTTT. Encoded protein: CASSQAAMQGRNTEAFF.

The chain recombines TRBV5-1 with TRBJ2-7; the match to TRBD1 covers 8 bases. Trimming took 0 bases from V and 0 from J; bases not matched to a gene: 2. The CDR3 extends over 15 amino acids. Germline V gene data show CDR1 as SGHRS and CDR2 as YFSETQ. CDR3 in amino acids: CASSLGTGNSYEQYF. CDR3 DNA: TGCGCCAGCAGCTTGGGGACAGGGAACTCCTACGAGCAGTACTTC.

This clone has just one count. The rearrangement uses TRBV12-3 or TRBV12-4 and TRBJ2-2; D remains unclear. The CDR3 spans 13 residues. Trimming left V 6 bases short and J 7 bases short, with 12 bases between. CDR3 loop: CASSSLAGGELFF. The CDR3, as DNA: TGTGCCAGCAGCTCCCTCGCAGGCGGGGAGCTGTTTTTT.

CDR3 loop: CASSLRPLSRADTQYF. CDR3 nucleotides: TGTGCCAGCAGCTTACGCCCCCTTTCCAGGGCAGATACGCAGTATTTT. This chain links TRBV7-8 with TRBJ2-3; weak D call: TRBD1 (5 bases). The CDR3 is 16 residues long. Trimming removed 2 bases at V and 4 bases at J, with 16 bases between. From germline, CDR1 is SGHVS and CDR2 FQNEAQ.

The chain has TRBV5-4 and TRBJ2-2, with D hard to call. The germline CDR1 and CDR2 sequences are SGHNT and YYREEE (reference sequence). The CDR3 loop spans 15 amino acids. Trimming removed 0 bases at V and 3 bases at J, with 9 bases between. The CDR3 nucleotides read TGTGCCAGCAGCTTGGGTTACGGGTACACCGGGGAGCTGTTTTTT. Translating it yields CASSLGYGYTGELFF.

The J gene is TRBJ1-5, the V gene TRBV5-6; 9 positions match TRBD1. Losses at the gene ends were 3 bases for V and 6 bases for J; bases not matched to a gene: 1. This CDR3 is built from 13 residues. Germline V lookup: CDR1 SGHDT, CDR2 YYEEEE. CDR3 DNA sequence: TGTGCCAGCAGCTGGGACAGGGCTCAGCCCCAGCATTTT. This translates into CASSWDRAQPQHF.

The V gene is TRBV28, the J gene TRBJ1-2; D may be TRBD1 (5 bases). The ends were cut back, 2 bases at V and 2 bases at J, with 12 bases in the middle. The germline gives CDR1 MDHEN, CDR2 SYDVKM. The CDR3 runs 15 residues. The CDR3 nucleotides are TGTGCCAGCAGTTTACAGGGCCCACTGAACTATGGCTACACCTTC. Amino acid sequence: CASSLQGPLNYGYTF.